The sequence of this T cell receptor beta chain was determined in a study of post-analysis software for immune sequencing data. Across the study: Some patients lacked subtype; others had relapsing-remitting, secondary progressive or progressive-relapsing disease.

Germline V CDR1 and CDR2: SGHNT, YYREEE (reference sequence). The CDR3 sequence is 15 residues long. TCR beta cDNA libraries had unique molecular identifiers. Each CDR3 protein gets one entry after TCRdb re-called the PCR reads with MiXCR. In the table there are over 150,000 distinct CDR3 sequences, over 25% of which are singletons. Of note for this clonotype: No antigen is known for it. A junction boundary mismatches the germline segment, possibly from a read error.

General study points: F measure grouped same-batch samples tightly together. The study found TRBV5-6, TRBV5-1 and TRBV20-1 among about five TRBV segments more frequent in patients than controls.

The chain uses TRBV5-4 and TRBJ2-7, with D tentatively TRBD1 or TRBD2 (5 bases each). The specimen was blood. The source is a girl aged 5-17 years with multiple sclerosis. CDR3 bases: TGTGCCGGCAGCTTGCCGTGGGACCGGGCAGGCGAGCAGTACTTC. It yields the protein CAGSLPWDRAGEQYF.